The 11 T cell receptor beta chains below come from one sample, sequenced in a study of T cells after yellow fever vaccination. TCRdb reanalysed the 5' RACE reads using MiXCR and keeps one entry per CDR3 protein. Among about 340,000 distinct CDR3 sequences listed, around 3.9% were seen once. This material consisted of PBMCs, taken 5 days after the yellow fever booster vaccination. These receptors originate from a young man who received the YFV17D yellow fever vaccine.

Ten or more counts support this clonotype. This chain links TRBV5-5 with TRBJ1-6, with D tentatively TRBD1 (5 bases). V was pared by 4 bases and J by 10 bases, with 12 bases between. CDR3 length equals 13 residues. Germline V gene lookup returns CDR1 SGHKS and CDR2 YYEKEE (reference sequence). DNA for the CDR3: TGTGCCAGCAGCCGCGTGGGGGAGTCACCCCTCCACTTT. Protein product: CASSRVGESPLHF.

This clonotype was seen a handful of times. The chain recombines TRBV20-1 with TRBJ2-7, with no clear D. The V gene lost 2 bases and the J gene lost 2 bases, with 7 bases spanning the gap. This CDR3 has 12 amino acids. Germline V gene lookup returns CDR1 DFQATT and CDR2 SNEGSKA (reference sequence). The CDR3 DNA reads as TGCAGTGCTAGATGGGCCACCTACGAGCAGTACGTC. Its translation is CSARWATYEQYV.

This clonotype was counted at least ten times. The CDR3 spells CASSLLGGGWGENTEAFF. The CDR3 DNA is TGTGCCAGCAGCCTGCTTGGGGGGGGCTGGGGTGAGAACACTGAAGCTTTCTTT. The chain is built from TRBV5-6 and TRBJ1-1, with D maybe TRBD1 (6 bases). Trimming removed 4 bases at V and 1 base at J, with 23 bases between. The CDR3 runs 18 residues. Germline-derived CDR1 and CDR2 are SGHDT and YYEEEE. The complete variable domain, with remaining parts taken from reference TRBV5-6 and TRBJ1-1, reads DAGVTQSPTHLIKTRGQQVTLRCSPKSGHDTVSWYQQALGQGPQFIFQYYEEEERQRGNFPDRFSGHQFPNYSSELNVNALLLGDSALYLCASSLLGGGWGENTEAFFGQGTRLTVV.

This clonotype was detected ten times or more. The chain uses TRBV11-2 and TRBJ2-1, with a tentative D call TRBD2 (7 bases). The CDR3 is 15 residues long. V lost 10 bases and J lost 1, with 17 bases in between. In germline, CDR1 is SGHAT, CDR2 FQNNGV. In nucleotides, the CDR3 is TGTGCCACCACGGAGGGGGGGGGGTCCTACAATGAGCAGTTCTTC. This translates into CATTEGGGSYNEQFF.

This clonotype was seen a handful of times. V gene TRBV5-5 combines with J gene TRBJ2-7; D gene ambiguous. Trimming left V 2 bases short and J 7 bases short, with 22 bases between. CDR3 size: 16 residues. The germline CDR1 and CDR2 sequences are SGHKS and YYEKEE (reference sequence). The CDR3 loop is CASSFYLDPARSEQYF. The CDR3 DNA reads as TGTGCCAGCAGCTTCTACCTAGACCCCGCGCGTAGTGAGCAGTACTTC.

This clonotype showed up many times. CDR3 region: CASSSTGVDTQYF. The CDR3 DNA is TGCGCCAGCAGCTCGACAGGGGTAGATACGCAGTATTTT. V usage is TRBV5-1 and J usage is TRBJ2-3; the match to TRBD1 covers 8 bases. Germline lookup yields CDR1 SGHRS and CDR2 YFSETQ. Trimming took 3 bases from V and 5 from J; bases not matched to a gene: 2. The CDR3 extends over 13 amino acids.

The V gene is TRBV18, the J gene TRBJ2-5; D uncertain. This CDR3 is 12 amino acids long. Trimming pared 6 bases from V and 5 bases from J, leaving 10 bases between. CDR1 and CDR2 from the germline V gene are KGHSH and LQKENI. The CDR3 spells CASSPERETQYF. CDR3 in DNA: TGTGCCAGCTCTCCCGAGAGGGAGACCCAGTACTTC.

This clonotype showed up many times. The V call is TRBV5-1, the J call TRBJ2-7; TRBD2 is a possible D gene (5 bases). This CDR3 region has 14 residues. Germline V gives CDR1 SGHRS, CDR2 YFSETQ. The V end was cut by 0 bases, the J end by 1 base, with 8 bases between. In DNA form, the CDR3 reads TGCGCCAGCAGCTTGGAAGCGGCTTCCTACGAGCAGTACTTC. Its protein is CASSLEAASYEQYF.

Many counts were recorded for this clonotype. The CDR3 here is CASSFLGQGGEKLFF. The CDR3 DNA is TGTGCCAGCAGTTTTCTCGGGCAGGGCGGTGAAAAACTGTTTTTT. The chain links TRBV28 to TRBJ1-4, with D possibly being TRBD1 (5 bases). Germline V gene sequence: CDR1 MDHEN, CDR2 SYDVKM. The V and J ends lost 3 bases and 7 bases respectively, with 15 bases between them. CDR3 length: 15 residues.

This rearrangement joins TRBV4-1 to TRBJ2-3; TRBD2 agrees at 8 bases. V gave up 3 bases and J gave up 4 bases; unmatched junction bases: 12. This CDR3 is 17 amino acids long. Germline loops: CDR1 MGHRA, CDR2 YSYEKL. The DNA of the CDR3 is TGCGCCAGCAGCCACACACTGACGGGGGGGGCATCAGATACGCAGTATTTT. It yields the protein CASSHTLTGGASDTQYF.

The V gene is TRBV28, the J gene TRBJ2-7; maybe TRBD1 (6 bases). The germline V gene encodes CDR1 MDHEN and CDR2 SYDVKM. The CDR3 covers 13 residues. V was trimmed by 3 bases and J by 5 bases, leaving 11 bases between them. The CDR3 DNA follows: TGTGCCAGCAGTTTGGGCAGGGGCCACGAGCAGTACGTC. It specifies CASSLGRGHEQYV.